The 28 T cell receptor beta chains in this list originate from one sample, sequenced in a study of cytomegalovirus exposure and HLA in healthy donors. PCR used 60 Vbeta primers and 13 Jbeta primers. Data came from immunoSEQ multiplex PCR; TCRdb stores just in-frame clones and leaves some out. The sample table sets out tens of thousands of clones. The sequenced sample consisted of PBMCs. These receptor sequences come from a man aged 35-49 years in good health and CMV-seronegative.

This chain uses TRBV6-5 with TRBJ1-3; 8 nucleotides agree with TRBD1. V was clipped by 7 bases and J by 2 bases; unmatched bases: 7. CDR3 length equals 15 residues. The germline V gene encodes CDR1 MNHEY and CDR2 SVGAGI. The CDR3 DNA is TGTGCCAGCAAGAGGACAGGGAATCCTGGAAACACCATATATTTT. Its translation is CASKRTGNPGNTIYF.

As to this clone: Germline and junction disagree at one end, which may indicate a read error. The V gene is TRBV30, the J gene TRBJ1-1; D is ambiguous. The CDR3 totals 12 residues. The germline CDR1 and CDR2 sequences are GTSNPN and SVGIG (reference sequence). In nucleotides, the CDR3 is TGTGCCTGGATGCTGGAGTCAGCTGAAGATTTCTTT. Translating gives CAWMLESAEDFF.

V usage is TRBV7-8 and J usage is TRBJ2-4; 7 nucleotides line up with TRBD1. Germline trimming cut 5 bases from V and 0 bases from J; bases unmatched to any gene: 16. This CDR3 spans 19 amino acids. Germline lookup yields CDR1 SGHVS and CDR2 FQNEAQ. CDR3 loop: CASSASGQPSDLAKNIQYF. The CDR3 DNA follows: TGTGCCAGCAGCGCCTCGGGACAGCCCTCTGATCTAGCCAAAAACATTCAGTACTTC.

The chain carries TRBV27 and TRBJ2-2, with D uncertain. The CDR3 covers 14 residues. The germline V gene encodes CDR1 MNHEY and CDR2 SMNVEV (reference sequence). V gave up 3 bases and J gave up 8 bases, with 13 bases separating them. The CDR3 sequence is CASSFTPVVGELFF. The DNA for the CDR3 is TGTGCCAGCAGTTTCACTCCGGTCGTAGGGGAGCTGTTTTTT.

The gene calls are TRBV2 and TRBJ2-3, with D tentatively TRBD2 (6 bases). The CDR3 is 15 amino acids. Germline V gene data show CDR1 as SNHLY and CDR2 as FYNNEI. Trimming removed 5 bases at V and 4 bases at J, with 16 bases between. The CDR3 coding sequence is TGTGCCAGCAGTCCCCAGACTAGAAGTTCAGATACGCAGTATTTT. Translation: CASSPQTRSSDTQYF. Drawing the rest from reference TRBV2 and TRBJ2-3, the complete variable domain is EPEVTQTPSHQVTQMGQEVILRCVPISNHLYFYWYRQILGQKVEFLVSFYNNEISEKSEIFDDQFSVERPDGSNFTLKIRSTKLEDSAMYFCASSPQTRSSDTQYFGPGTRLTVL.

This chain links TRBV4-1 with TRBJ2-1; 12 bases are shared with TRBD2. The trim removed 3 bases at V and 8 bases at J, leaving 14 bases unmatched. The CDR3 runs 18 residues. Germline CDR1 reads MGHRA; CDR2 reads YSYEKL. The CDR3: CASSQVLAGGPSMDEQFF. For the CDR3, the DNA is TGCGCCAGCAGCCAGGTACTAGCGGGGGGACCATCTATGGATGAGCAGTTCTTC.

V is TRBV19 and J is TRBJ2-2; tentative D call: TRBD1 (6 bases). Trimming took off 6 bases at V and 4 bases at J, with 15 bases between the two ends. The CDR3 contains 15 residues. Germline-derived CDR1 and CDR2 are LNHDA and SQIVND (reference sequence). CDR3 protein: CASRAGAAITGELFF. As DNA, the CDR3 is TGTGCCAGTAGGGCAGGGGCGGCTATCACCGGGGAGCTGTTTTTT. Full variable domain (outside the CDR3, taken from reference TRBV19 and TRBJ2-2): DGGITQSPKYLFRKEGQNVTLSCEQNLNHDAMYWYRQDPGQGLRLIYYSQIVNDFQKGDIAEGYSVSREKKESFPLTVTSAQKNPTAFYLCASRAGAAITGELFFGEGSRLTVL.

This chain links TRBV7-9 with TRBJ1-2; weak D call: TRBD1 (6 bases). The V end was cut by 2 bases, the J end by 5 bases, with 21 bases between. In germline, CDR1 is SEHNR, CDR2 FQNEAQ (reference sequence). The CDR3 covers 17 residues. The CDR3 sequence is CASSLLFGGAGGYGYTF. The CDR3, as DNA: TGTGCCAGCAGCTTACTGTTTGGGGGGGCTGGGGGATATGGCTACACCTTC.

The chain couples TRBV6-4 to TRBJ2-1, with TRBD2 matching over 10 bases. The CDR3 is 15 amino acids. Germline assignment: CDR1 MRHNA and CDR2 SNTAGT. V shed 2 bases and J 10 bases; nucleotides not matched to a gene: 8. CDR3 protein: CASSDGLAGGEEQFF. CDR3 sequence (DNA): TGTGCCAGCAGTGACGGGTTAGCGGGGGGAGAAGAGCAGTTCTTC.

V and J are TRBV25-1 and TRBJ1-5, with 7 nucleotides matching TRBD1. This CDR3 comprises 14 residues. Losses at the gene ends were 8 bases for V and 3 bases for J; bases not matched to a gene: 7. Germline-derived CDR1 and CDR2 are MGHDK and SYGVNS. The CDR3 region is CASGQTGFNQPQHF. The DNA of the CDR3 is TGTGCCAGCGGGCAGACAGGGTTCAATCAGCCCCAGCATTTT.

CDR3 sequence: CASSLAPAGGQETQYF. The CDR3 bases are TGTGCCAGCAGCTTAGCCCCAGCGGGGGGGCAAGAGACCCAGTACTTC. The V call is TRBV11-1, the J call TRBJ2-5; 10 bases fit TRBD2. The V gene's germline CDR1 is SGHAT and CDR2 FQDESV (reference sequence). The CDR3 spans 16 residues. With 0 bases clipped from V and 2 bases from J, the junction kept 3 bases outside the gene matches. The full variable domain, completed using reference TRBV11-1 and TRBJ2-5, is EAEVAQSPRYKITEKSQAVAFWCDPISGHATLYWYRQILGQGPELLVQFQDESVVDDSQLPKDRFSAERLKGVDSTLKIQPAELGDSAMYLCASSLAPAGGQETQYFGPGTRLLVL.

The chain uses TRBV10-3 and TRBJ2-7; TRBD1 matches at 7 bases. With V trimmed by 2 bases and J by 0 bases, 7 bases remained unmatched. The CDR3 length is 16 residues. CDR1 ENHRY and CDR2 SYGVKD come from the germline V gene. The CDR3 coding sequence is TGTGCCATCAGTGAGCCTGGACAGGAGAGCTCCTACGAGCAGTACTTC. Amino acid sequence: CAISEPGQESSYEQYF.

The chain couples TRBV9 to TRBJ2-1; 11 bases match TRBD2. This CDR3 region has 16 residues. The trim removed 4 bases at V and 8 bases at J, leaving 11 bases unmatched. Germline lookup yields CDR1 SGDLS and CDR2 YYNGEE. CDR3 region: CASSPRGTSGPHEQFF. The CDR3 DNA reads TGTGCCAGCAGCCCTAGGGGGACTAGCGGACCCCATGAGCAGTTCTTC.

This sequence joins TRBV5-1 and TRBJ2-5, with 7 positions matching TRBD1. There are 15 residues in the CDR3. Germline V lookup: CDR1 SGHRS, CDR2 YFSETQ. J lost 1 base, V lost 4 bases, and 7 bases had no gene match. The CDR3 coding sequence is TGCGCCAGCAGCCGAGGCCCAGGGGGCCAAGAGACCCAGTACTTC. It is translated as CASSRGPGGQETQYF. The complete variable domain, with remaining parts taken from reference TRBV5-1 and TRBJ2-5, reads KAGVTQTPRYLIKTRGQQVTLSCSPISGHRSVSWYQQTPGQGLQFLFEYFSETQRNKGNFPGRFSGRQFSNSRSEMNVSTLELGDSALYLCASSRGPGGQETQYFGPGTRLLVL.

The chain links TRBV5-6 to TRBJ2-1; TRBD2 is a possible D gene (5 bases). This CDR3 contains 11 residues. The V and J ends lost 0 bases and 13 bases respectively, with 8 bases between them. Germline loops: CDR1 SGHDT, CDR2 YYEEEE. The CDR3 sequence is CASSLAGIQFF. CDR3 nucleotides: TGTGCCAGCAGCTTGGCGGGGATACAGTTCTTC. Full variable domain (remainder filled in from reference TRBV5-6 and TRBJ2-1): DAGVTQSPTHLIKTRGQQVTLRCSPKSGHDTVSWYQQALGQGPQFIFQYYEEEERQRGNFPDRFSGHQFPNYSSELNVNALLLGDSALYLCASSLAGIQFFGPGTRLTVL.

The rearrangement uses TRBV6-5 and TRBJ2-5; D is perhaps TRBD1 (6 bases). Deletions cut 6 bases from V and 2 bases from J, with 16 bases between. The CDR3 has 15 residues. CDR1 MNHEY and CDR2 SVGAGI come from the germline V gene. The chain's CDR3 is CASRKRGQLQETQYF. In nucleotides, the CDR3 is TGTGCCAGCAGGAAACGAGGACAGCTACAAGAGACCCAGTACTTC.

This chain connects TRBV28 to TRBJ2-3; 11 nucleotides match TRBD1. J was trimmed by 5 bases and V by 5 bases; bases with no gene match: 9. The V gene's germline CDR1 is MDHEN and CDR2 SYDVKM. CDR3 size: 16 residues. The DNA for the CDR3 is TGTGCCAGCAGTGCCCGGACAGGGGGCGCGATAGATACGCAGTATTTT. Its translation is CASSARTGGAIDTQYF.

The chain uses TRBV5-1 and TRBJ2-7; a possible D gene is TRBD2 (6 bases). This CDR3 contains 12 residues. In germline, CDR1 is SGHRS, CDR2 YFSETQ. Trimming stripped 4 bases from V and 5 bases from J, with 10 bases between. The CDR3 DNA reads TGCGCCAGCAGCCGGGACTGGGACGAGCAGTACTTC. Protein: CASSRDWDEQYF.

The rearrangement joins TRBV19 to TRBJ2-2, with 12 bases aligning to TRBD2. This CDR3 is built from 15 residues. V lost 6 bases to trimming and J lost 5 bases; unmatched junction nucleotides: 4. The V gene's germline CDR1 is LNHDA and CDR2 SQIVND (reference sequence). CDR3 region: CASSTSGGPTGELFF. CDR3 in DNA: TGTGCCAGTAGCACTAGCGGGGGGCCTACCGGGGAGCTGTTTTTT.

This chain connects TRBV5-1 to TRBJ2-7; 15 positions agree with TRBD2. The CDR3 runs 17 residues. Losses at the gene ends were 4 bases for V and 0 bases for J; bases not matched to a gene: 5. CDR1 SGHRS and CDR2 YFSETQ come from the germline V gene. CDR3 sequence: CASSRTSGGDFSYEQYF. The CDR3 region has the DNA TGCGCCAGCAGCCGGACTAGCGGGGGGGATTTCTCCTACGAGCAGTACTTC.

CDR3 nucleotide sequence: TGTGCCAGCAGACTGGGGGGGGAGCTCAGCGAGCAGTACTTC. Translation: CASRLGGELSEQYF. The rearrangement uses TRBV6-1 and TRBJ2-7, with 7 bases lining up with TRBD2. CDR1 and CDR2 (germline): MNHNS, SASEGT. CDR3 size: 14 residues. J gave up 6 bases and V 6 bases, and 11 bases lay outside the gene matches.

In DNA form, the CDR3 reads TGTGCCAGCAGCCATTGGGACACGGGGAAGTATCAGCCCCAGCATTTT. It yields the protein CASSHWDTGKYQPQHF. The chain couples TRBV7-8 to TRBJ1-5; tentative D call: TRBD1 (6 bases). With 5 bases removed from V and 5 bases from J, the gap between germline ends came to 19 bases. CDR1 is SGHVS and CDR2 is FQNEAQ in the germline V gene. The CDR3 is made up of 16 amino acids.

V usage is TRBV4-1 and J usage is TRBJ2-1, with 13 bases lining up with TRBD2. The CDR3 has 19 residues. Germline V gene lookup returns CDR1 MGHRA and CDR2 YSYEKL. V shed 3 bases, J shed 7 bases, and the junction held 15 bases outside the gene matches. The CDR3 is CASSHLPWTSGGGQNEQFF. Here the CDR3 DNA reads TGCGCCAGCAGCCACCTCCCGTGGACTAGCGGGGGAGGGCAAAATGAGCAGTTCTTC.

This chain links TRBV11-1 with TRBJ2-3; 7 positions agree with TRBD2. Germline V gene sequence: CDR1 SGHAT, CDR2 FQDESV (reference sequence). V lost 8 bases to trimming and J lost 2 bases; unmatched junction nucleotides: 16. This CDR3 has 17 amino acids. This CDR3 reads CASGLRGTQRPTDTQYF. The CDR3 coding sequence is TGTGCCAGCGGATTGCGGGGGACGCAACGCCCCACAGATACGCAGTATTTT.

V gene TRBV6-4 combines with J gene TRBJ1-1; 10 bases map to TRBD1. V was clipped by 6 bases and J by 3 bases; unmatched bases: 7. Germline V gene sequence: CDR1 MRHNA, CDR2 SNTAGT. CDR3 size: 15 residues. CDR3 coding DNA: TGTGCCAGCAGCGCCGGGACAGGGGAGCACACTGAAGCTTTCTTT. Protein sequence: CASSAGTGEHTEAFF.

CDR3 loop: CASSSKGWPGGYTF. Here the CDR3 DNA reads TGTGCCAGCAGCTCGAAGGGATGGCCGGGGGGCTACACCTTC. The V and J genes are TRBV11-2 and TRBJ1-2; D not certain. CDR3 length equals 14 residues. V was cut by 4 bases and J by 8 bases, with 17 bases left in between. CDR1 is SGHAT, CDR2 FQNNGV, per germline.

The chain combines TRBV5-6 with TRBJ1-2, with 8 bases lining up with TRBD1. The CDR3 covers 16 residues. CDR1 is SGHDT and CDR2 is YYEEEE in the germline V gene. After removal of 4 bases from V and 4 bases from J, the junction contained 12 bases not matched to a gene. The CDR3 protein is CASSLDKRDRSYGYTF. The CDR3 nucleotides are TGTGCCAGCAGCCTGGATAAAAGGGACAGGAGCTATGGCTACACCTTC.

The V gene is TRBV7-9, the J gene TRBJ2-2; 11 positions agree with TRBD2. This CDR3 contains 16 residues. CDR1 SEHNR and CDR2 FQNEAQ come from the germline V gene (reference sequence). The J segment lost 5 bases and the V segment lost 5 bases, leaving 7 bases of the junction unmatched. The CDR3 coding sequence is TGTGCCAGCAGCAGTGGGACTAGCGGAAATACCGGGGAGCTGTTTTTT. It yields the protein CASSSGTSGNTGELFF.